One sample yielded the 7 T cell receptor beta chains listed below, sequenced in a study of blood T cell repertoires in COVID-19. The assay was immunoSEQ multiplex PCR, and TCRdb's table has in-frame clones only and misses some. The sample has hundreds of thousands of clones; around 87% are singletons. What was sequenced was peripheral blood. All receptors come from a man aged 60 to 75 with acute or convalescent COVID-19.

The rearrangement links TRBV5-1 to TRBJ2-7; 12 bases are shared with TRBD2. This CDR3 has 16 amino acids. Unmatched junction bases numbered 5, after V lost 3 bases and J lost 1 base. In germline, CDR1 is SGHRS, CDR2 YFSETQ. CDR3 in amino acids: CASSSSSGGASYEQYF. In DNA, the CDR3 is TGCGCCAGCAGCTCATCTAGCGGGGGGGCTTCCTACGAGCAGTACTTC.

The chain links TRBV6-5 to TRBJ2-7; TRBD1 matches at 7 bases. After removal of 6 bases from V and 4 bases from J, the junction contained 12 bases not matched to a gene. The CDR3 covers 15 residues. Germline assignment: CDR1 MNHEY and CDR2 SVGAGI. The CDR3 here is CASRTRQGLGYEQYF. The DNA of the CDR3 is TGTGCCAGCAGGACGAGACAGGGTTTAGGTTACGAGCAGTACTTC.

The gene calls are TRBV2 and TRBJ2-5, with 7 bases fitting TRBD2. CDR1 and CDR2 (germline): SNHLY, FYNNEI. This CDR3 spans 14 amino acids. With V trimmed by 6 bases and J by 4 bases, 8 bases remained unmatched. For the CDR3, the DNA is TGTGCCAGCAGGGGACTAAGAGGGGTAGAGACCCAGTACTTC. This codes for CASRGLRGVETQYF.

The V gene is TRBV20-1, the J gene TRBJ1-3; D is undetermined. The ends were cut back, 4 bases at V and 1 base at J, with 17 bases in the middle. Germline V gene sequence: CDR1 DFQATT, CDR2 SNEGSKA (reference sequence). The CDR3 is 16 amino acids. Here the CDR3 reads CSANDFSTGSGNTIYF. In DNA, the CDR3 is TGCAGTGCTAATGACTTCTCGACGGGATCTGGAAACACCATATATTTT.

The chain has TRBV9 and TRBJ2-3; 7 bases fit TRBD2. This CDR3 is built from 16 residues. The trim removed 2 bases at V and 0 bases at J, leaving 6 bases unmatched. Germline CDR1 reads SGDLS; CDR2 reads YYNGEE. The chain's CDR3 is CASSVSGGGSTDTQYF. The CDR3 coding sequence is TGTGCCAGCAGCGTGTCTGGGGGGGGTAGCACAGATACGCAGTATTTT.

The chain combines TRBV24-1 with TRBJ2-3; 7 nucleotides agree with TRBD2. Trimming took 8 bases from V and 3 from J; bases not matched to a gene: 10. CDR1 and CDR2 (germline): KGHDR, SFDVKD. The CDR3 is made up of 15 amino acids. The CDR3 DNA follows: TGTGCCACCATGGGGCGGGCGGGGGTTACAGATACGCAGTATTTT. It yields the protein CATMGRAGVTDTQYF.

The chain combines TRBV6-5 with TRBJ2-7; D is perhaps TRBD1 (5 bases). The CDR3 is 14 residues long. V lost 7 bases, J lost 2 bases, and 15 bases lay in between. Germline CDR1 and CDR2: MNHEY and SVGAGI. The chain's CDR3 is CASTIPSTAYEQYF. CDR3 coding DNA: TGTGCCAGCACCATCCCTTCGACAGCCTACGAGCAGTACTTC.